The 19 T cell receptor beta chains below were found in one sample sequenced in a study of radiotherapy plus CTLA-4 blockade in lung cancer. Clones were read by immunoSEQ multiplex PCR, and TCRdb kept only the in-frame ones, dropping some. Of 55,000 to 80,000 clones in the sample, around 87% were seen once. The sample here was peripheral blood, taken from a patient treated with radiotherapy plus ipilimumab. The receptors originated from a human donor with non-small cell lung cancer that progressed on radiotherapy plus ipilimumab.

This sequence joins TRBV6-4 and TRBJ1-1, with D possibly matching TRBD1 (5 bases). Germline V lookup: CDR1 MRHNA, CDR2 SNTAGT. This CDR3 spans 13 amino acids. V lost 4 bases, J lost 0 bases, and 6 bases lay in between. CDR3 nucleotides: TGTGCCAGCAGTGTGGGGCTGAACACTGAAGCTTTCTTT. Its protein is CASSVGLNTEAFF.

J is TRBJ1-1 and V is TRBV2, with D uncertain. Trimming cost V 1 base and J 6 bases, with 15 bases left between them. CDR1 and CDR2 from the germline V gene are SNHLY and FYNNEI. The CDR3 covers 15 residues. CDR3 sequence reads: CASSEEGRFNPEAFF. Here the CDR3 DNA reads TGTGCCAGCAGTGAAGAGGGCCGATTCAACCCTGAAGCTTTCTTT.

The rearrangement joins TRBV30 to TRBJ2-5, with TRBD1 identical over 9 bases. This CDR3 is 16 amino acids long. The V gene's germline CDR1 is GTSNPN and CDR2 SVGIG (reference sequence). V lost 1 base, J lost 2 bases, and 8 bases stayed unmatched. The chain's CDR3 is CAWSGNPGTGQETQYF. The CDR3 DNA reads TGTGCCTGGAGTGGTAATCCGGGGACAGGGCAAGAGACCCAGTACTTC.

This chain joins TRBV11-2 and TRBJ2-3; tentatively, D is TRBD2 (7 bases). This CDR3 comprises 13 residues. The germline CDR1 and CDR2 sequences are SGHAT and FQNNGV. V gave up 6 bases and J gave up 7 bases, with 14 bases separating them. CDR3 coding DNA: TGTGCCAGCAGGCGGGGGCTCACGAATACGCAGTATTTT. It is translated as CASRRGLTNTQYF.

This chain joins TRBV11-2 and TRBJ2-1; D gene uncertain. The CDR3 sequence is 15 residues long. Germline CDR1 SGHAT, CDR2 FQNNGV. V gave up 4 bases and J gave up 3 bases, with 13 bases separating them. DNA for the CDR3: TGTGCCAGCAGCTCAGTGCAGACTCGCTACAATGAGCAGTTCTTC. Protein sequence: CASSSVQTRYNEQFF.

The chain recombines TRBV11-2 with TRBJ2-1, with a weak D call TRBD2 (6 bases). From germline, CDR1 is SGHAT and CDR2 FQNNGV. Trimming cost V 7 bases and J 9 bases, with 28 bases left between them. The length of the CDR3 is 17 residues. Here the CDR3 DNA reads TGTGCCAGCACCCAAAGGGGAGGCGGGTCTGGGCTAGGTGAGCAGTTCTTC. This gives the protein CASTQRGGGSGLGEQFF.

The rearrangement joins TRBV6-6 to TRBJ2-7; D might be TRBD1 or TRBD2, each matching 5 bases. V lost 7 bases to trimming and J lost 4 bases, with 20 bases between them. Germline V CDR1 and CDR2: MNHNY, SVGAGI (reference sequence). CDR3 length equals 15 residues. DNA for the CDR3: TGTGCCAGCACCGCTCCGGGACCACGGGTGTACGAGCAGTACTTC. Translation: CASTAPGPRVYEQYF.

This chain uses TRBV6-5 with TRBJ2-7; D remains unclear. Between the trimmed V and J ends, which lost 5 bases and 0 bases, there was a span of 8 bases. CDR3 size: 13 residues. Germline V gives CDR1 MNHEY, CDR2 SVGAGI. CDR3: CASSRGPSYEQYF. CDR3 DNA: TGTGCCAGCAGTCGCGGACCCTCCTACGAGCAGTACTTC.

The chain carries TRBV27 and TRBJ1-5; no firm D call. V lost 6 bases and J 4 bases, leaving 10 bases between the germline ends. Germline V gene data show CDR1 as MNHEY and CDR2 as SMNVEV (reference sequence). This CDR3 comprises 13 residues. The DNA for the CDR3 is TGTGCCAGCAGGCCCTTGGGAAATCAGCCCCAGCATTTT. This gives the protein CASRPLGNQPQHF.

The chain has TRBV11-2 and TRBJ1-4; TRBD1 matches 9 bases. Trimming cost V 4 bases and J 7 bases; bases outside gene matches: 7. CDR3 length: 15 residues. Looked up from germline, CDR1 is SGHAT and CDR2 is FQNNGV. The CDR3 DNA reads TGTGCCAGCAGCTCAATGGACAGGGGAGGTGAAAAACTGTTTTTT. It is translated as CASSSMDRGGEKLFF.

The gene calls are TRBV30 and TRBJ2-1; 9 bases map to TRBD2. After removal of 5 bases from V and 2 bases from J, the junction contained 7 bases not matched to a gene. Germline CDR1 reads GTSNPN; CDR2 reads SVGIG (reference sequence). The CDR3 totals 15 residues. Written as DNA, the CDR3 is TGTGCCTGGGGACGCGGGAGGGCCACCTACAATGAGCAGTTCTTC. It translates to CAWGRGRATYNEQFF.

This clone was counted between two and nine times. The CDR3 loop is CASSIATSETQYF. The CDR3 DNA is TGTGCCAGTAGTATAGCAACATCTGAGACCCAGTACTTC. The chain is built from TRBV19 and TRBJ2-5; D unresolved. Trimming stripped 1 base from V and 5 bases from J, with 8 bases between. Germline CDR1 LNHDA, CDR2 SQIVND (reference sequence). This CDR3 region has 13 residues.

This clone was picked up one time. This chain joins TRBV7-9 and TRBJ2-3, with TRBD2 matching over 7 bases. CDR3 length: 17 residues. V gave up 2 bases and J gave up 3 bases; unmatched junction bases: 11. Looked up from germline, CDR1 is SEHNR and CDR2 is FQNEAQ (reference sequence). This CDR3 is CASSLYGWAGETDTQYF. DNA of the CDR3: TGTGCCAGCAGCTTATATGGTTGGGCGGGAGAAACAGATACGCAGTATTTT. Looking up the rest from reference TRBV7-9 and TRBJ2-3 gives the full variable domain: DTGVSQNPRHKITKRGQNVTFRCDPISEHNRLYWYRQTLGQGPEFLTYFQNEAQLEKSRLLSDRFSAERPKGSFSTLEIQRTEQGDSAMYLCASSLYGWAGETDTQYFGPGTRLTVL.

V usage is TRBV29-1 and J usage is TRBJ2-1; the match to TRBD1 covers 7 bases. The length of the CDR3 is 14 residues. Trimming took 0 bases from V and 2 from J; bases not matched to a gene: 1. Germline V gives CDR1 SQVTM, CDR2 ANQGSEA. The CDR3 protein is CSVEEGGPYNEQFF. Written as DNA, the CDR3 is TGCAGCGTTGAAGAAGGGGGCCCCTACAATGAGCAGTTCTTC.

The genes are TRBV5-1 and TRBJ1-4; D perhaps matches TRBD1 (5 bases). The CDR3 totals 14 residues. The ends were cut back, 0 bases at V and 8 bases at J, with 11 bases in the middle. The germline gives CDR1 SGHRS, CDR2 YFSETQ. The CDR3 here is CASSLDPGTEKLFF. DNA of the CDR3: TGCGCCAGCAGCTTGGATCCAGGGACGGAAAAACTGTTTTTT.

The chain carries TRBV2 and TRBJ2-4; D not certain. The CDR3 is made up of 15 amino acids. The germline V and J ends were trimmed by 6 bases and 1 base, with 13 bases remaining between them. Germline loops: CDR1 SNHLY, CDR2 FYNNEI. The CDR3 region is CASSLDMGAKNIQYF. For the CDR3, the DNA is TGTGCCAGCAGCCTTGACATGGGTGCCAAAAACATTCAGTACTTC.

The V and J genes are TRBV5-1 and TRBJ2-7, with D hard to call. Trimming removed 0 bases at V and 4 bases at J, with 17 bases between. The CDR3 is 16 amino acids. CDR1 and CDR2 (germline): SGHRS, YFSETQ. The DNA of the CDR3 is TGCGCCAGCAGCTTGGGCGCCGGCGGCCCGGTGTACGAGCAGTACTTC. Protein sequence: CASSLGAGGPVYEQYF.

The chain employs TRBV10-1 and TRBJ2-2; D is unresolved. The germline V gene encodes CDR1 WNHNN and CDR2 SYGVQD (reference sequence). V was cut by 6 bases and J by 5 bases, with 7 bases left in between. The length of the CDR3 is 12 residues. The CDR3 DNA reads TGCGCCAGCAGCCTCCGGACCGGGGAGCTGTTTTTT. Protein: CASSLRTGELFF.

This chain connects TRBV2 to TRBJ1-1; no clear D gene. Trimming removed 6 bases from V and 1 base from J, with 12 bases in between. The length of the CDR3 is 14 residues. The germline V gene encodes CDR1 SNHLY and CDR2 FYNNEI. CDR3 region: CASRDPWRNTEAFF. The CDR3 nucleotides are TGTGCCAGCAGGGACCCCTGGAGGAACACTGAAGCTTTCTTT.